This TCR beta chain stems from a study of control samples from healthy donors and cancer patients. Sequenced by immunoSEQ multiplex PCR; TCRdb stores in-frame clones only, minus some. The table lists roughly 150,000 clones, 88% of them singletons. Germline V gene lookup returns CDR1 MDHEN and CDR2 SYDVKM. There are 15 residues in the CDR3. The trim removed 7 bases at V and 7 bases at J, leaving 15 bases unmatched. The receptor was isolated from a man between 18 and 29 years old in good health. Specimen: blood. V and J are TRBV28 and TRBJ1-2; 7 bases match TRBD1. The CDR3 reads CASTPLPGGKSGYTF. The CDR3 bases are TGTGCCAGCACCCCTTTACCAGGGGGAAAAAGTGGCTACACCTTC.